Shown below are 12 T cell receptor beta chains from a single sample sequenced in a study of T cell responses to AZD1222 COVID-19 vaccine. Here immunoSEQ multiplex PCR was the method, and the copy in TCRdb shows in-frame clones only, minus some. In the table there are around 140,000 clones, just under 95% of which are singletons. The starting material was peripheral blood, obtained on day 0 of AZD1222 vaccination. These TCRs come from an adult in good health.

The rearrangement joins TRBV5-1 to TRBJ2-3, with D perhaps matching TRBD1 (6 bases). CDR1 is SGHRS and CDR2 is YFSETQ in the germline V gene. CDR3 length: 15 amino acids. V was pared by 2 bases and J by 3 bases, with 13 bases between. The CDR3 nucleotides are TGCGCCAGCAGCTTCGGACAGTCCAAGACAGATACGCAGTATTTT. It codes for CASSFGQSKTDTQYF. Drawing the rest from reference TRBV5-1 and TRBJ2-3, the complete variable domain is KAGVTQTPRYLIKTRGQQVTLSCSPISGHRSVSWYQQTPGQGLQFLFEYFSETQRNKGNFPGRFSGRQFSNSRSEMNVSTLELGDSALYLCASSFGQSKTDTQYFGPGTRLTVL.

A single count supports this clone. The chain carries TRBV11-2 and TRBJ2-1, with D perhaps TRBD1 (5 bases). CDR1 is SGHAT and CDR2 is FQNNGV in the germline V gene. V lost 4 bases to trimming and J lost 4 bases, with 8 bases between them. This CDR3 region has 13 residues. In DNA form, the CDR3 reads TGTGCCAGCAGCTCAGACAGTTACAATGAGCAGTTCTTC. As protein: CASSSDSYNEQFF.

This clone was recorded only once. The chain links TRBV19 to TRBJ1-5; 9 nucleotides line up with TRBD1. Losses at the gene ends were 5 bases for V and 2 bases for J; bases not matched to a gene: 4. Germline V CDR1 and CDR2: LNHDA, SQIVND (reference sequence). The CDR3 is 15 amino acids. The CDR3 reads CASSLGDRGNQPQHF. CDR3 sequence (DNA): TGTGCCAGTAGTCTAGGGGACAGGGGCAATCAGCCCCAGCATTTT.

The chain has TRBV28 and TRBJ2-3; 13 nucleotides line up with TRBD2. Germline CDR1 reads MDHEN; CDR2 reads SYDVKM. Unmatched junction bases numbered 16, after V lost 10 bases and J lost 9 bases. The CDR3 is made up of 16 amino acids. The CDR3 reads CATRGAGLAGIHTQYF. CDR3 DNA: TGTGCCACCAGAGGGGCGGGACTAGCGGGGATCCACACGCAGTATTTT.

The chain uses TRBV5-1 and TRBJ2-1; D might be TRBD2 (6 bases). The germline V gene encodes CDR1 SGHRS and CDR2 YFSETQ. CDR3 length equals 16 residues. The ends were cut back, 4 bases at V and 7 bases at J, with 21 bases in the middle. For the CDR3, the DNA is TGCGCCAGCAGCAGTTCTAACCGGGACTTAATGAATGAGCAGTTCTTC. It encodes CASSSSNRDLMNEQFF.

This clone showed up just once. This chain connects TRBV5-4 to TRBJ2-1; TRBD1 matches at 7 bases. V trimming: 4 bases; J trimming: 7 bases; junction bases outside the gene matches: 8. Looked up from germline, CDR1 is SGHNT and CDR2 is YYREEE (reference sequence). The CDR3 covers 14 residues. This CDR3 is CASSVDRLTNEQFF. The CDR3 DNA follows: TGTGCCAGCAGCGTGGACAGGTTAACAAATGAGCAGTTCTTC.

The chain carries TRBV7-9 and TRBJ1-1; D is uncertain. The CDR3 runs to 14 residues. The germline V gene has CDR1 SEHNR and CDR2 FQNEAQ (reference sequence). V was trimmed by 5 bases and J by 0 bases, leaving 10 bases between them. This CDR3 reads CASSLRTVNTEAFF. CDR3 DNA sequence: TGTGCCAGCAGCCTTCGGACGGTGAACACTGAAGCTTTCTTT.

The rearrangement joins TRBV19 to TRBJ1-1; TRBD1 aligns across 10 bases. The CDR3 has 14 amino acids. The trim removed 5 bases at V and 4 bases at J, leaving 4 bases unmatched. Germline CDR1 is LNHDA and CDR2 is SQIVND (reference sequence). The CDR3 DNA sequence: TGTGCCAGTAGTTGGACAGGGGGGGTCACTGAAGCTTTCTTT. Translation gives CASSWTGGVTEAFF. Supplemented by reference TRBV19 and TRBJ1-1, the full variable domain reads DGGITQSPKYLFRKEGQNVTLSCEQNLNHDAMYWYRQDPGQGLRLIYYSQIVNDFQKGDIAEGYSVSREKKESFPLTVTSAQKNPTAFYLCASSWTGGVTEAFFGQGTRLTVV.

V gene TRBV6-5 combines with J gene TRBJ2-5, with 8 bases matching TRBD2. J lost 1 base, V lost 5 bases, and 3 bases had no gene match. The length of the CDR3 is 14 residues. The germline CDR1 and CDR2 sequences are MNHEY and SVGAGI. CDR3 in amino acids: CASSRREGQETQYF. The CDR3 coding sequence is TGTGCCAGCAGTCGTCGGGAGGGCCAAGAGACCCAGTACTTC.

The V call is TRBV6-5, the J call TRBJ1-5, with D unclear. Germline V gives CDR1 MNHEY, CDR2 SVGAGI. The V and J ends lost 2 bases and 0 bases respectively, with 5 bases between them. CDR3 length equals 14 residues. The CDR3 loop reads CASSYRVSNQPQHF. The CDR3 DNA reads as TGTGCCAGCAGTTACCGGGTTAGCAATCAGCCCCAGCATTTT.

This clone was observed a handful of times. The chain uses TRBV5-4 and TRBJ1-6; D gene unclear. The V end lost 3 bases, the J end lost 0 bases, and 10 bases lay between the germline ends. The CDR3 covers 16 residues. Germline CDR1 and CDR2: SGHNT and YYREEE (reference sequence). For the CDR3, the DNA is TGTGCCAGCAGCTCTCGGGCCAGCTCCTATAATTCACCCCTCCACTTT. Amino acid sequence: CASSSRASSYNSPLHF.

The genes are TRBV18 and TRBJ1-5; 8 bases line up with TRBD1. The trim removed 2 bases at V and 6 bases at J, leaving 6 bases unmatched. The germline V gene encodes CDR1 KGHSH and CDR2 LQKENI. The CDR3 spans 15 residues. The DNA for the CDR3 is TGTGCCAGCTCACCATTAGGACAGGGTTCTCAGCCCCAGCATTTT. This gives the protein CASSPLGQGSQPQHF.